This T cell receptor (beta chain) came from a study of T-cell reconstitution after alpha-beta-depleted transplantation in children listed by TCRdb under 2016. For the wider study: Using TCR repertoire profiling, the study followed T-cell immune reconstitution in a quantitative way in children after TCRalphabeta/CD19-depleted allogeneic hematopoietic cell transplantation. Broad study findings and their caveats: The apparently early recovery of alphabetaT-cell counts about two months after transplant reportedly depended on only several hundred rapidly expanded clones that came from non-depleted graft cells. Over subsequent months, a decline in hyperexpanded clone frequencies was noted, and after one year, T-cell counts and TCRbeta diversity were mostly ascribed to newly produced T cells. In some patients, the high TCRbeta diversity seen at day 60 was put down to recipient T cells and intrathymic progenitors that had survived conditioning.

The method behind the library was PCR. Sequencer: Illumina HiSeq 2500. TCR library preparation used molecular barcoding, with unique molecular identifiers applied to normalize quantification of the TCRbeta repertoire. The public reads were reprocessed in TCRdb via fastp at Q25 and MiXCR, keeping in-frame beta chains. CDR3 protein duplicates are merged, each entry listing the most common genes and DNA. The sample table lists about 580,000 distinct CDR3 sequences, under 25% of them with a count of one. The top ten constitute roughly 15% of the sample. CDR1 SGHKS and CDR2 YYEKEE were looked up in the germline V gene (reference sequence). The V end loses 0 bases and the J end loses 8 bases, and a stretch of 11 bases separates them. The CDR3 starts with the cysteine, ends with the phenylalanine, and has 13 residues. Of all the DNA, just the CDR3 is kept, 39 bases in frame from base 1. This clonotype was counted a few times. The target of this receptor is not known. Nothing much larger sits one base from this clone, and base qualities are not available.

This specimen's treatment or condition label, per the study, means: allogeneic hematopoietic cell transplantation with graft depleted of TCRalphabeta T cells and CD19 B cells. The transplant recipients were children given TCRalphabeta/CD19-depleted allogeneic hematopoietic cell grafts. The V and J segments used are TRBV5-5 and TRBJ1-2; matching of 5 bases hints at TRBD1 as the D gene. Sample: PBMCs, mostly from graft donor cells, taken 360 days after TCRalphabeta/CD19-depleted stem cell transplant. This receptor was obtained from a boy under two years old who had a stem cell transplant for acute myeloid leukemia, so the T cells may come from the graft donor. The CDR3 amino acid sequence is: CASSLGAGGGYTF. At the DNA level, the sequence is TGTGCCAGCAGCTTGGGCGCCGGGGGAGGCTACACCTTC.